The TCR beta chain under discussion was sequenced for a study of CD8+CD57+ T cells in acquired aplastic anemia. Study-wide context: DNA recovered from sorted CD4+ and CD8+ cells had a mean of 3.2 ug.

A remark on this clonotype: Antigen specificity is unknown. Possible read error: a much larger clone is one base away.

Points from the study as a whole: CD8+ Simpson's diversity did not differ significantly between patients and controls. Common to patients and controls were around 30 CD8+ CDR3 sequences.

All sequencing subjects had displayed CD8+CD57+ cell expansion on flow cytometry. Each of the patients presented with severe acquired aplastic anemia. Germline assignment: CDR1 SGHDN and CDR2 FVKESK. Trimming took 6 bases from V and 7 from J, leaving 14 bases between them. CDR3 length equals 13 residues. The TCR beta profiling, which covered VDJ combination and CDR3 sequence, was carried out using genomic DNA as the template. One entry per CDR3 protein results from TCRdb running MiXCR on the reads. The sample contains about 58,000 distinct CDR3 sequences, around 57% of which appear only once. The source is a human donor with aplastic anemia. The rearrangement uses TRBV14 and TRBJ2-3; D not resolved. Sequencing input: sorted CD4+, CD8+, or CD8+CD57+ T cells (not recorded which) from PBMCs. In DNA, the CDR3 is TGTGCCAGCAGGCTAGACGGTTCACATACGCAGTATTTT. Translating gives CASRLDGSHTQYF.